This record looks at one TCR beta chain sequence and its context. Its specificity is not known. Method: immunoSEQ multiplex PCR; TCRdb's copy keeps in-frame clones and lacks some. Counted here are roughly 52,000 clones, about 90% occurring once; the ten biggest clones make up around 15%. The sample comes from a study of Tregs in tolerant kidney transplant recipients. Study-level findings and limits: Activated donor B cell expansion appeared to reveal the most relevant donor-specific TCRbeta repertoire. Donor-specific Treg expansion exceeded global Treg expansion in tolerant patients, suggesting antigen drive.

V lost 0 bases, J lost 7 bases, and 4 bases lay in between. Germline V gene sequence: CDR1 SGDLS, CDR2 YYNGEE. The CDR3 loop spans 12 amino acids. Recipients received nonmyeloablative bone marrow transplants from related graft donors, with transient mixed chimerism. Unstimulated regulatory T cells (CD4+CD25+CD127-), CD4+CD25- non-regulatory cells, CD4 and CD8 cells were FACS-sorted from thawed PBMCs. This clonotype originated in a human patient who received a combined kidney and bone marrow transplant. T cells may partly derive from the graft donor. Source: CD8+ T cells from blood (PBMCs), taken 24 months after the transplant. The chain couples TRBV9 to TRBJ2-2, with D unclear. The CDR3, as DNA: TGTGCCAGCAGCGTAGATATCGGGGAGCTGTTTTTT. Translation gives CASSVDIGELFF.